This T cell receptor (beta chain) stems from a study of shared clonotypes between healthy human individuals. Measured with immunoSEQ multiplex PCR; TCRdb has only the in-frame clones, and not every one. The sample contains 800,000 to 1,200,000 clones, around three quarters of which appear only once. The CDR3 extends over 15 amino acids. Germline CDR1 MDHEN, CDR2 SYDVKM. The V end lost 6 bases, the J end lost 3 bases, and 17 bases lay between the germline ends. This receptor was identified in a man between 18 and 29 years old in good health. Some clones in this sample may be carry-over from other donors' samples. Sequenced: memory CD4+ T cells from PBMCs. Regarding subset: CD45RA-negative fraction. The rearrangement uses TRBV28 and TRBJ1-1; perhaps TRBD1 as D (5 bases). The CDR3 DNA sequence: TGTGCCAGCAGAGGTGGGGGGGATCCGGACACTGAAGCTTTCTTT. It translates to CASRGGGDPDTEAFF. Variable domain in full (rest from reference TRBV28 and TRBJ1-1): DVKVTQSSRYLVKRTGEKVFLECVQDMDHENMFWYRQDPGLGLRLIYFSYDVKMKEKGDIPEGYSVSREKKERFSLILESASTNQTSMYLCASRGGGDPDTEAFFGQGTRLTVV.